This TCR beta chain was identified in a study of CD8 T cells in Susac syndrome. Reverse transcription used about 0.45 to 1 ug RNA and random hexamers. Amplification of the TCR beta CDR3 was carried out by immunoSEQ multiplex PCR, which spanned a total of 54 Vbeta and 13 Jbeta segments. TCRdb redid the calling of the immunoSEQ multiplex PCR reads with MiXCR, one entry per CDR3 protein. This repertoire shows some 100,000 distinct CDR3 sequences, under 95% found once; its top ten account for roughly 0.12%. The J segment lost 8 bases and the V segment lost 5 bases, leaving 12 bases of the junction unmatched. The CDR3 consists of 15 residues. Germline assignment: CDR1 SGHVS and CDR2 FQNEAQ. CD8+ and CD4+ T cells taken from blood had their TCR beta sequenced. Through negative isolation, CD4+ and CD8+ T cells were obtained, while TEMRA cells were enriched using FACS.

The source material was CD8+ T cells from PBMCs. This sequence was found in a human donor in good health. This chain joins TRBV7-8 and TRBJ2-4; the match to TRBD1 covers 7 bases. The CDR3 loop reads CASSPGKGAVDIQYF. Written as DNA, the CDR3 is TGTGCCAGCAGCCCGGGGAAGGGGGCGGTGGACATTCAGTACTTC.